This TCR delta chain was observed in a study of Vδ1+ human thymocytes. Study-wide results and limits: Around 20% of thymic delta-chain sequences were Vdelta2, with few Vdelta3, unlike blood Vdelta1+ controls. In the thymus, TRG and TRD repertoires looked highly polyclonal with Gaussian CDR3 lengths.

Sorted Vdelta1+ thymocytes were roughly 98% to 99.6% pure. The CDR3 is made up of 18 amino acids. Deletions cut 0 bases from V and 0 bases from J, with 17 bases between. Germline values: CDR1 TSWWSYY, CDR2 QGS. Sequences come from RNA converted to cDNA by reverse transcription. Multiplex PCR used pooled V-gene forward primers and a constant-region reverse primer to amplify CDR3s. TCRdb reanalysed the multiplex PCR reads with CATT. The sample yields 80,000 or so delta-chain clones, more than 30% seen once. With respect to this clone: Its specificity is unknown. Different DNA sequences within this sample yield the same CDR3.

V gene TRDV1 combines with J gene TRDJ1; D is undetermined. This receptor was taken from a boy younger than two who had congenital heart surgery. The specimen was Vdelta1+ gamma-delta thymocytes from the thymus. Subset meaning: FACS-sorted CD3+ TCRalphabeta- TCRVdelta1+ TCRVdelta2- thymocytes. DNA for the CDR3: TGTGCTCTTGGGGAACTCGGAGGTACGGACCCCAACACCGATAAACTCATCTTT. Translation: CALGELGGTDPNTDKLIF.